This T cell receptor beta chain originates from a study of blood T cell repertoires in COVID-19. CDR3 size: 15 residues. Losses at the gene ends were 5 bases for V and 0 bases for J; bases not matched to a gene: 4. CDR1 and CDR2 (germline): SGHVS, FQNEAQ. The assay was immunoSEQ multiplex PCR, and TCRdb's table has in-frame clones only and misses some. The table records about 18,000 clones, around 90% of them present only once. The V gene is TRBV7-8, the J gene TRBJ2-3; the match to TRBD1 covers 8 bases. Material: peripheral blood. The TCR comes from a man aged 50 to 60 with active COVID-19. The CDR3 region is CASSHPGGSTDTQYF. CDR3 bases: TGTGCCAGCAGCCATCCAGGGGGCAGCACAGATACGCAGTATTTT. Combining the CDR3 with reference TRBV7-8 and TRBJ2-3 gives the whole variable domain GAGVSQSPRYKVAKRGQDVALRCDPISGHVSLFWYQQALGQGPEFLTYFQNEAQLDKSGLPSDRFFAERPEGSVSTLKIQRTQQEDSAVYLCASSHPGGSTDTQYFGPGTRLTVL.